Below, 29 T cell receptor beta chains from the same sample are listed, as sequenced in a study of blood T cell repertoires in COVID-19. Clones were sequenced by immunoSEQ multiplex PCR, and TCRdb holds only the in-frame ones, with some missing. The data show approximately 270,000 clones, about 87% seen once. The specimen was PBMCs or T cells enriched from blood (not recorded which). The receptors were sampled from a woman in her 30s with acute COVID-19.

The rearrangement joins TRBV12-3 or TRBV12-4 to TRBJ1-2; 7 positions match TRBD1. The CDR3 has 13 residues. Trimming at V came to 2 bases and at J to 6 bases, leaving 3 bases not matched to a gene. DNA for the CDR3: TGTGCCAGCAGTTTATTCCAGGGGGATGGCTACACCTTC. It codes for CASSLFQGDGYTF.

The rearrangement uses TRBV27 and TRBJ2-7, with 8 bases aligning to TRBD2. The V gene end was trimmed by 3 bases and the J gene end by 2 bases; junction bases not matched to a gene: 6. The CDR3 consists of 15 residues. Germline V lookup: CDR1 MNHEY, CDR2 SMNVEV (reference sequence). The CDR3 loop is CASSFSGSPAYEQYF. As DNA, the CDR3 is TGTGCCAGCAGTTTCAGCGGGAGTCCCGCCTACGAGCAGTACTTC.

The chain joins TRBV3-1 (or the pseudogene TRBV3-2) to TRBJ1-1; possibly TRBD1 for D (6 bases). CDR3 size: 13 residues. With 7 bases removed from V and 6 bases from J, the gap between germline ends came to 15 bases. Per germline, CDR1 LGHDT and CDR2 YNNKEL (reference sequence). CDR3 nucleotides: TGTGCCAGCACCCTCGAGGGGGGGTCTGAAGCTTTCTTT. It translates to CASTLEGGSEAFF.

Here the CDR3 DNA reads TGTGCCAGCAGTTACTCGGCCAGGGTGAACTACAATGAGCAGTTCTTC. Translation: CASSYSARVNYNEQFF. The rearrangement links TRBV6-5 to TRBJ2-1; TRBD1 is a possible D gene (5 bases). Per germline, CDR1 MNHEY and CDR2 SVGAGI. Trimming shortened V by 0 bases and J by 3 bases, and 12 bases separated the two germline ends. This CDR3 contains 16 residues.

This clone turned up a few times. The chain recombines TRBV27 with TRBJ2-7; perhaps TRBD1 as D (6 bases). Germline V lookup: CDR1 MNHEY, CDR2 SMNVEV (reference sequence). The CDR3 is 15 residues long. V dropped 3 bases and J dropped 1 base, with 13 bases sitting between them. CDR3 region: CASSFGPGQSYEQYF. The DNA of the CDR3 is TGTGCCAGCAGTTTTGGCCCCGGACAGTCCTACGAGCAGTACTTC.

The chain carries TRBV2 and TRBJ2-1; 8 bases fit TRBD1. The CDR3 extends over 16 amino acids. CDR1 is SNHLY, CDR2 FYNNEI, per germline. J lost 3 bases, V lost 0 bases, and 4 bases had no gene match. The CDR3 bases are TGTGCCAGCAGTGAAGCCGGGACAGGAGACTACAATGAGCAGTTCTTC. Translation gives CASSEAGTGDYNEQFF.

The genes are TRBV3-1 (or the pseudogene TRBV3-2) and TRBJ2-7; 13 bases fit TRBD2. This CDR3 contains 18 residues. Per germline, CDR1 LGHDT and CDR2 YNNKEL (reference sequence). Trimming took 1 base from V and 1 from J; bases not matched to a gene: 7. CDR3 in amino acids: CASSQAGLAGVPSYEQYF. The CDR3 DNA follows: TGTGCCAGCAGCCAAGCAGGACTAGCGGGAGTACCTTCCTACGAGCAGTACTTC.

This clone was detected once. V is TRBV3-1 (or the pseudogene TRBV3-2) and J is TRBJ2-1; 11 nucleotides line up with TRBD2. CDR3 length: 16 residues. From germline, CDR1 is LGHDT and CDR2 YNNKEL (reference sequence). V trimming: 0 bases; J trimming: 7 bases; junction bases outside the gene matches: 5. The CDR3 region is CASSQETSGNVNEQFF. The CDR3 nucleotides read TGTGCCAGCAGCCAAGAGACTAGCGGGAATGTGAATGAGCAGTTCTTC.

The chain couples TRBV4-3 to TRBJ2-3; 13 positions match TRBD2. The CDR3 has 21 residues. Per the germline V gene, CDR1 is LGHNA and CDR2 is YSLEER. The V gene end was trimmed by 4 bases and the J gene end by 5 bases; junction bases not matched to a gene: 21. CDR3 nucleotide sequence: TGCGCCAGCAGCCGGTTTCTACTAGCGGGAGGGCCGAGCTTCGTTATAGATACGCAGTATTTT. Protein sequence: CASSRFLLAGGPSFVIDTQYF.

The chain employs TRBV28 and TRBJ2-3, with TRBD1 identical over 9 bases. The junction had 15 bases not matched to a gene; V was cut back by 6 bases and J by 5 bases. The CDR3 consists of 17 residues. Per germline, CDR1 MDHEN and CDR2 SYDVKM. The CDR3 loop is CASSPDSGTGLKDTQYF. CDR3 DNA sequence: TGTGCCAGCAGCCCCGACTCCGGGACAGGGCTGAAAGATACGCAGTATTTT.

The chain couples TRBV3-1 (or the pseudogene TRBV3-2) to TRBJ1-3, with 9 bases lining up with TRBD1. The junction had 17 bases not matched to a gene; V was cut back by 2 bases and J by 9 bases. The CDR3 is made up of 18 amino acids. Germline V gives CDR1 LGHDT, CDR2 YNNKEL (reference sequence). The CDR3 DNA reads TGTGCCAGCAGCCAACCGCTCCCGGGATGGGACAGGGAGGCCACCATATATTTT. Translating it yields CASSQPLPGWDREATIYF.

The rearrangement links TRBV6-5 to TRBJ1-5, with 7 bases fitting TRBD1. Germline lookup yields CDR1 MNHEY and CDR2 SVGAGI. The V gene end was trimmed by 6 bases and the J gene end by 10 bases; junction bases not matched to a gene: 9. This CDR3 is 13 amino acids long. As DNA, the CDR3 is TGTGCCAGCAGGGGACAGTTGTATTCTCCCCAGCATTTT. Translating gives CASRGQLYSPQHF.

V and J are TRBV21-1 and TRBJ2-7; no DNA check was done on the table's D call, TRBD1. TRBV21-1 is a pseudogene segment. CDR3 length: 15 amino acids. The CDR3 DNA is TGTGCCAGCAGCTGGGGGCAGGACCACTCCTACGAGCAGTACTTC. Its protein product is CASSWGQDHSYEQYF.

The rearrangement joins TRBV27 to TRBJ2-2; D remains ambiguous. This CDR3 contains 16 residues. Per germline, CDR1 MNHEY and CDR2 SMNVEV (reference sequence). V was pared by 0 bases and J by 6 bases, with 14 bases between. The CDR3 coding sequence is TGTGCCAGCAGTTTATCCGGTCTAGTGGGTTCCGGGGAGCTGTTTTTT. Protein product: CASSLSGLVGSGELFF.

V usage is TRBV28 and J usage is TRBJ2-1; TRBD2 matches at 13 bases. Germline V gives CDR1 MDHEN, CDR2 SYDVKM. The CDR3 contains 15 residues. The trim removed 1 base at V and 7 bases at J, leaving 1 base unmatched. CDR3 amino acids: CASSLLLAGGNEQFF. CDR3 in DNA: TGTGCCAGCAGTTTATTACTAGCGGGAGGGAATGAGCAGTTCTTC. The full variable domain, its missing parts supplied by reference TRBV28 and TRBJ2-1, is DVKVTQSSRYLVKRTGEKVFLECVQDMDHENMFWYRQDPGLGLRLIYFSYDVKMKEKGDIPEGYSVSREKKERFSLILESASTNQTSMYLCASSLLLAGGNEQFFGPGTRLTVL.

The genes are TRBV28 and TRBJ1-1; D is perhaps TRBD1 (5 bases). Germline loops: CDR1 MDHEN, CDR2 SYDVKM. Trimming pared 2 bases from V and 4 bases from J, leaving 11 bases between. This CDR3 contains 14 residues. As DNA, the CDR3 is TGTGCCAGCAGTTTACGGGGGGAGATCACTGAAGCTTTCTTT. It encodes CASSLRGEITEAFF.

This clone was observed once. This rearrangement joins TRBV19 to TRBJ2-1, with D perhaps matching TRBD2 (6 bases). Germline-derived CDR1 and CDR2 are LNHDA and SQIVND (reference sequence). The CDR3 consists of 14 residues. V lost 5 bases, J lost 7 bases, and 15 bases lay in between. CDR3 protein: CASSGTAGRNEQFF. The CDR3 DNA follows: TGTGCCAGTAGTGGCACCGCGGGGAGGAATGAGCAGTTCTTC.

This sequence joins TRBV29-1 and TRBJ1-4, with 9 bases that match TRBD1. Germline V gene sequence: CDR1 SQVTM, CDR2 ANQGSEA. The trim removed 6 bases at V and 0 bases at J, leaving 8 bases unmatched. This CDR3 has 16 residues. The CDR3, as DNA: TGCAGCGTGAATACCGGGACAGGGTCAACTAATGAAAAACTGTTTTTT. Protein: CSVNTGTGSTNEKLFF.

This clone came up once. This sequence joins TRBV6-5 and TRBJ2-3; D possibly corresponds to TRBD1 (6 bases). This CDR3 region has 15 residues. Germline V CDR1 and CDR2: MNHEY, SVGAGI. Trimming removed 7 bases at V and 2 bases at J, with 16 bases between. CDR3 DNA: TGTGCCAGCAAATCCCGGGACAAGATCACAGATACGCAGTATTTT. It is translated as CASKSRDKITDTQYF.

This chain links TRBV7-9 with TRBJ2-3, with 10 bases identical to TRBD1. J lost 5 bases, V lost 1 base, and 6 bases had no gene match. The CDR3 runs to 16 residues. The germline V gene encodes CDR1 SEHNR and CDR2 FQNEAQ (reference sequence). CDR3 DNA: TGTGCCAGCAGCTTAGGAGGGACAGGGGCAGGAGATACGCAGTATTTT. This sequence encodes CASSLGGTGAGDTQYF.

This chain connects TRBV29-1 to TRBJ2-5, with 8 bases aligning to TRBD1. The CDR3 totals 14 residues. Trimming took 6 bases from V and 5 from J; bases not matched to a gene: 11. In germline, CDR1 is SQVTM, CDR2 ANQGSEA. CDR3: CSVPRGTGMETQYF. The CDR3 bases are TGCAGCGTCCCGCGTGGGACAGGTATGGAGACCCAGTACTTC.

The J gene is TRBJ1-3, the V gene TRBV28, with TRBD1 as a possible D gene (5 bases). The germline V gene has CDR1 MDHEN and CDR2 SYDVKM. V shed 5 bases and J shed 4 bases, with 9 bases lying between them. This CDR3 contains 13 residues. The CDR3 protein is CASSPQAGNTIYF. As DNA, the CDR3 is TGTGCCAGCAGTCCACAGGCAGGAAACACCATATATTTT.

CDR3: CASRSSGQGAWNGYTF. CDR3 DNA: TGTGCCAGTAGAAGTTCGGGACAGGGGGCTTGGAATGGCTACACCTTC. J is TRBJ1-2 and V is TRBV19; TRBD1 matches 12 bases. The length of the CDR3 is 16 residues. Germline CDR1 and CDR2: LNHDA and SQIVND (reference sequence). V was clipped by 6 bases and J by 6 bases; unmatched bases: 11. Supplemented by reference TRBV19 and TRBJ1-2, the full variable domain reads DGGITQSPKYLFRKEGQNVTLSCEQNLNHDAMYWYRQDPGQGLRLIYYSQIVNDFQKGDIAEGYSVSREKKESFPLTVTSAQKNPTAFYLCASRSSGQGAWNGYTFGSGTRLTVV.

CDR3 nucleotide sequence: TGTGCCAGCAGTTTAATCCCTAGCGGGTATTACAATGAGCAGTTCTTC. Protein: CASSLIPSGYYNEQFF. V and J are TRBV28 and TRBJ2-1; 8 nucleotides match TRBD2. This CDR3 contains 16 residues. The V and J ends lost 2 bases and 4 bases, in that order; junction bases with no gene match: 7. Germline V lookup: CDR1 MDHEN, CDR2 SYDVKM.

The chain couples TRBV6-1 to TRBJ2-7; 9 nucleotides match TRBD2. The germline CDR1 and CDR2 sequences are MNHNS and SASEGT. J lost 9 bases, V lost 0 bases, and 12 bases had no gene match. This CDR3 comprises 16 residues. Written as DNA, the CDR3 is TGTGCCAGCAGTGAAGCGCCTATAGCGGGAGCCCTTGGGCAGTACTTC. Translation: CASSEAPIAGALGQYF.

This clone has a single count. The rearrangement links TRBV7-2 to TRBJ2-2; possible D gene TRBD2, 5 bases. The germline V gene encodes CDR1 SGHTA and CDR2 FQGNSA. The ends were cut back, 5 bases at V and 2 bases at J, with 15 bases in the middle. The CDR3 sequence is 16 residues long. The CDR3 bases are TGTGCCAGCAGCAAGAGTCGTCTAGCCAACACCGGGGAGCTGTTTTTT. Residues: CASSKSRLANTGELFF.

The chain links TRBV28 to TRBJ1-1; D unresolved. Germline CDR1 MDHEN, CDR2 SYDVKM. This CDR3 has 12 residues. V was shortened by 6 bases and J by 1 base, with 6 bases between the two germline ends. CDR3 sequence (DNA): TGTGCCAGCAGGCCAGGGAACACTGAAGCTTTCTTT. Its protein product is CASRPGNTEAFF.

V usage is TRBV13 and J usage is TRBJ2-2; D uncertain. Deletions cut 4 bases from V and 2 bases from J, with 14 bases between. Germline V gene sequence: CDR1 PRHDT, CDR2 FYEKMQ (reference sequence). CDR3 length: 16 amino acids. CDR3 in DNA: TGTGCCAGCAGCTGGTCACTCCCACCCAACACCGGGGAGCTGTTTTTT. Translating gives CASSWSLPPNTGELFF.

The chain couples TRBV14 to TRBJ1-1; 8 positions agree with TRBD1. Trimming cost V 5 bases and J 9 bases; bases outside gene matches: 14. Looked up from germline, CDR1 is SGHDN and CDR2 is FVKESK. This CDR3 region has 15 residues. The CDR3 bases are TGTGCCAGCAGCAAGGGGCGGGACAGGCTGGGTCAAGCTTTCTTT. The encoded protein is CASSKGRDRLGQAFF.